The source of this T cell receptor beta chain is a study of radiotherapy plus CTLA-4 blockade in lung cancer. Chemo-refractory metastatic non-small-cell lung cancer patients were treated with focal radiation plus CTLA-4 blockade with ipilimumab. V lost 0 bases, J lost 6 bases, and 18 bases lay in between. The CDR3 sequence is 16 residues long. Germline CDR1 LGHNA, CDR2 YNFKEQ. The assay was immunoSEQ multiplex PCR, and TCRdb's table has in-frame clones only and misses some. The sample has about 51,000 clones, about three quarters seen once; the top ten hold 2% to 2.5%. The clonotype was recovered from a human donor with non-small cell lung cancer whose response to radiotherapy plus ipilimumab could not be evaluated. The specimen was peripheral blood, collected from a patient treated with radiotherapy plus ipilimumab. The J gene is TRBJ2-7, the V gene TRBV4-2, with a weak D call TRBD2 (5 bases). The CDR3 sequence: CASSQDRIRIGGEQYF. The CDR3 bases are TGTGCCAGCAGCCAAGATCGAATCAGGATAGGAGGCGAGCAGTACTTC.